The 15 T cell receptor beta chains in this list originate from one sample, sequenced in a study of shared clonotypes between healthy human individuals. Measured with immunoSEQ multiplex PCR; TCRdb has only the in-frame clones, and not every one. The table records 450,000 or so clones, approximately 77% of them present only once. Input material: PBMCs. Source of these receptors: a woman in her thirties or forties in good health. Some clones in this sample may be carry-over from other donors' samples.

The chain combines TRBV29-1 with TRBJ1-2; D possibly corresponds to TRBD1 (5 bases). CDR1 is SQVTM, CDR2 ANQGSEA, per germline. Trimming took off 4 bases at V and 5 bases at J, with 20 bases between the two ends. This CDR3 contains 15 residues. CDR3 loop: CSVAAAGRGRYGYTF. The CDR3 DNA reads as TGCAGCGTTGCCGCTGCGGGACGGGGACGTTATGGCTACACCTTC.

The CDR3 loop is CASSFSTGERNQPQHF. Written as DNA, the CDR3 is TGTGCCAGCAGTTTTAGCACAGGGGAGAGGAATCAGCCCCAGCATTTT. The V and J genes are TRBV28 and TRBJ1-5; 7 nucleotides align to TRBD1. Germline assignment: CDR1 MDHEN and CDR2 SYDVKM. Trimming at V came to 3 bases and at J to 4 bases, leaving 9 bases not matched to a gene. CDR3 size: 16 residues.

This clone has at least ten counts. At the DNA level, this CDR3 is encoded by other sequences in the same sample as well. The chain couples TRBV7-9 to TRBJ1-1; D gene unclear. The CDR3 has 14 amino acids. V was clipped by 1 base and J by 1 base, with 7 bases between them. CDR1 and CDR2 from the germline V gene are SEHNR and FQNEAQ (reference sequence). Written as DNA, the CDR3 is TGTGCCAGCAGCTTAGTTGGTGGGAACACTGAAGCTTTCTTT. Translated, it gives CASSLVGGNTEAFF.

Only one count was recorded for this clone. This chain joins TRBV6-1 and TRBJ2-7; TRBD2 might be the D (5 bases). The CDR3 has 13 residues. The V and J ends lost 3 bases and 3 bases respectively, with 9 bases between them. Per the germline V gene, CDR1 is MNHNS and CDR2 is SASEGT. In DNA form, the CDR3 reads TGTGCCAGCAGTGAGGAGGCTTACTACGAGCAGTACTTC. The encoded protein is CASSEEAYYEQYF.

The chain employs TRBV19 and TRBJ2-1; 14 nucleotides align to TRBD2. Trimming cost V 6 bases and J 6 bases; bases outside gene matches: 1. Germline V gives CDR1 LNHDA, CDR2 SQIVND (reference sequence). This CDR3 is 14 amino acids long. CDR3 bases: TGTGCCAGTAGCGGGACTAGCGGGAGCAATGAGCAGTTCTTC. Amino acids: CASSGTSGSNEQFF.

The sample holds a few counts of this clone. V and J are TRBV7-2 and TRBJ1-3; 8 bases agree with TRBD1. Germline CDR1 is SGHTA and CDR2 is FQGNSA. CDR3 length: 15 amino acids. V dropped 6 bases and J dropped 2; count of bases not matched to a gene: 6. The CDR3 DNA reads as TGTGCCAGCAGTTTTACGACAGGGGCTGGAAACACCATATATTTT. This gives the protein CASSFTTGAGNTIYF.

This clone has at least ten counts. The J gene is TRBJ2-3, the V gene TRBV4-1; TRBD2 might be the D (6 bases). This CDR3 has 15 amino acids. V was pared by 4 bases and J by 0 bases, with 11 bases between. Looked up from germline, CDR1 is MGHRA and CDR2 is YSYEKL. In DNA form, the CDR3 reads TGCGCCAGCAGCCCCTGGGGACTTAGCACAGATACGCAGTATTTT. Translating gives CASSPWGLSTDTQYF.

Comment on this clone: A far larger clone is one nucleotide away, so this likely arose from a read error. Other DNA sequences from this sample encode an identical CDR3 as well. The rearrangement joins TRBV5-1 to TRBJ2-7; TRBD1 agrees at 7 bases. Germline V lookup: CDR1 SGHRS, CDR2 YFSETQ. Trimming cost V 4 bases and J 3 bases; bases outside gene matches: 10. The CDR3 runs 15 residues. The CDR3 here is CASSTDGQEIYEQYF. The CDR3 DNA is TGCGCCAGCAGCACAGACGGACAGGAGATCTACGAGCAGTACTTC.

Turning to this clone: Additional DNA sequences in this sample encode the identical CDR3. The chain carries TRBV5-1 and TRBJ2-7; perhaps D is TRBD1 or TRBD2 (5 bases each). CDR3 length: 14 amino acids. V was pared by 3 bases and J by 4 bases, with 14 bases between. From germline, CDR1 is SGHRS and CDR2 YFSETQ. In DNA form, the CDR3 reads TGCGCCAGCAGCTCGGGACGAGGGTCTTACGAGCAGTACTTC. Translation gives CASSSGRGSYEQYF. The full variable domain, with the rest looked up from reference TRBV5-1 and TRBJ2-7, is KAGVTQTPRYLIKTRGQQVTLSCSPISGHRSVSWYQQTPGQGLQFLFEYFSETQRNKGNFPGRFSGRQFSNSRSEMNVSTLELGDSALYLCASSSGRGSYEQYFGPGTRLTVT.

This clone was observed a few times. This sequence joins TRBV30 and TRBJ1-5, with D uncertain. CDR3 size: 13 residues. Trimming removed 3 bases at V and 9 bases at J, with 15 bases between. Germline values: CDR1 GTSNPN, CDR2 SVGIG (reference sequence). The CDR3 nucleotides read TGTGCCTGGAGCCCAGCCTCCAGAGGGCCCCAGCATTTT. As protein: CAWSPASRGPQHF.

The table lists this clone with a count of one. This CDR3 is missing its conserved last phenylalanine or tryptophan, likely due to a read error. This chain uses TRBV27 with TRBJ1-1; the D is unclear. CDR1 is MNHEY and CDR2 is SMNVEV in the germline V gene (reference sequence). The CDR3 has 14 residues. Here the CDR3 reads CASSSLLALGEAFL. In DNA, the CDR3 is TGCGCCAGCAGCTCACTCCTGGCGTTAGGTGAAGCTTTCCTT.

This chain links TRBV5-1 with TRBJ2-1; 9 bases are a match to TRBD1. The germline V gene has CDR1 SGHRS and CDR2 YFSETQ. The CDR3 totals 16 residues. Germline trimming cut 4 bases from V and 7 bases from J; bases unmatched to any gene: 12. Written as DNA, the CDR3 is TGCGCCAGCAGCCCGGTTCCCGGGACAGGGAAGAATGAGCAGTTCTTC. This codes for CASSPVPGTGKNEQFF.

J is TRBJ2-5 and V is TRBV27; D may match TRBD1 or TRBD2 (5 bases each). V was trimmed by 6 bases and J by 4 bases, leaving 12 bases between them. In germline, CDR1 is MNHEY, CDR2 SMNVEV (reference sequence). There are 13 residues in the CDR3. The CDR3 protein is CASRRVGVETQYF. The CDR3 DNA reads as TGTGCCAGCAGGAGAGTGGGGGTAGAGACCCAGTACTTC.

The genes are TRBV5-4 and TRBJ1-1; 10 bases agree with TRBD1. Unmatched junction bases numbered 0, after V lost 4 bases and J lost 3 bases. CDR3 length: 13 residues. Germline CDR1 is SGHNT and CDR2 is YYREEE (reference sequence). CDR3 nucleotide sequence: TGTGCCAGCAGCGGGACAGGGGACACTGAAGCTTTCTTT. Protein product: CASSGTGDTEAFF.

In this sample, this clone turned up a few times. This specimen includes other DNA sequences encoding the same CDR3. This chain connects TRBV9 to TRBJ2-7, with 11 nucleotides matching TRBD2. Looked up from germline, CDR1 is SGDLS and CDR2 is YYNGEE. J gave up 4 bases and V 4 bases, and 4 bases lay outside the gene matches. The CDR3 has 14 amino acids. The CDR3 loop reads CASSRTSGSYEQYF. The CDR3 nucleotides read TGTGCCAGCAGCCGTACTAGCGGGAGTTACGAGCAGTACTTC. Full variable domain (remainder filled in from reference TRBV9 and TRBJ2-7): DSGVTQTPKHLITATGQRVTLRCSPRSGDLSVYWYQQSLDQGLQFLIQYYNGEERAKGNILERFSAQQFPDLHSELNLSSLELGDSALYFCASSRTSGSYEQYFGPGTRLTVT.